This T cell receptor beta chain was recovered during a study of blood T cells in healthy people across ages. Study results and limitations: Per million T cells, the diversity of TCR beta decreased roughly linearly as age advanced. More naive CD4+ cells and higher diversity marked long-lived donors relative to aged donors.

Trimming removed 6 bases from V and 6 bases from J, with 22 bases in between. Germline V gene sequence: CDR1 MDHEN, CDR2 SYDVKM. This CDR3 comprises 16 residues. On this clonotype: No antigen is known for it.

Isolated PBMCs totaled at least 6 million in each sample. The second PCR ran about 7 to 12 cycles with a sample-barcoded 5' primer and J-beta primers. TCRdb used MiXCR to reprocess the 5' RACE reads, holding one entry per CDR3 protein. Of over 1,200,000 distinct CDR3 sequences in the sample, 55% to 75% were seen once. This clonotype originated in a man in his late teens or twenties in good health. Sequencing was performed on blood. This rearrangement joins TRBV28 to TRBJ2-3; D perhaps matches TRBD2 (6 bases). Written as DNA, the CDR3 is TGTGCCAGCAGCTCGAAAGCGTGGGGGGAAAAGGATACGCAGTATTTT. It codes for CASSSKAWGEKDTQYF. Together with reference TRBV28 and TRBJ2-3, the CDR3 gives the full variable domain: DVKVTQSSRYLVKRTGEKVFLECVQDMDHENMFWYRQDPGLGLRLIYFSYDVKMKEKGDIPEGYSVSREKKERFSLILESASTNQTSMYLCASSSKAWGEKDTQYFGPGTRLTVL.